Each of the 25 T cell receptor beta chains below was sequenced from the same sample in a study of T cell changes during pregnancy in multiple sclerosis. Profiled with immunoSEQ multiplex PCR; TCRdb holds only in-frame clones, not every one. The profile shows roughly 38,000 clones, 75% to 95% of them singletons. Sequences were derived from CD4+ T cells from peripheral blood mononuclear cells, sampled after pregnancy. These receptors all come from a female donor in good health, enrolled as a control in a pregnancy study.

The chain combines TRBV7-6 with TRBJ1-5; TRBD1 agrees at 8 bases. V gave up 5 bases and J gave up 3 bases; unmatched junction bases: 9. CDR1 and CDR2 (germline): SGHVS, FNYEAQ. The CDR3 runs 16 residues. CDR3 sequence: CASSPGQGGVNQPQHF. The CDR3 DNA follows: TGTGCCAGCAGCCCAGGACAGGGTGGAGTCAATCAGCCCCAGCATTTT.

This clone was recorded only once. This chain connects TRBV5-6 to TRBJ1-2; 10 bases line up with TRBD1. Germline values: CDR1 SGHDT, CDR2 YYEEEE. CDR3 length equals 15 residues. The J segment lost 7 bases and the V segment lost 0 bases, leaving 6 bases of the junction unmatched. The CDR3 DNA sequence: TGTGCCAGCAGCTTGGGCCGGGACAGGGGTACTGGCTACACCTTC. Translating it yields CASSLGRDRGTGYTF. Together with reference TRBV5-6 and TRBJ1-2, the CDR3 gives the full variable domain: DAGVTQSPTHLIKTRGQQVTLRCSPKSGHDTVSWYQQALGQGPQFIFQYYEEEERQRGNFPDRFSGHQFPNYSSELNVNALLLGDSALYLCASSLGRDRGTGYTFGSGTRLTVV.

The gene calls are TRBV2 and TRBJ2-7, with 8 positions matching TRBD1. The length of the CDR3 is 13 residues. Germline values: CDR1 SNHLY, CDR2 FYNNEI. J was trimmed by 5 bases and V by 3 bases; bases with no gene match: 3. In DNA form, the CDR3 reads TGTGCCAGCAGTGACGCAGGGGGCGACGAGCAGTACTTC. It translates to CASSDAGGDEQYF.

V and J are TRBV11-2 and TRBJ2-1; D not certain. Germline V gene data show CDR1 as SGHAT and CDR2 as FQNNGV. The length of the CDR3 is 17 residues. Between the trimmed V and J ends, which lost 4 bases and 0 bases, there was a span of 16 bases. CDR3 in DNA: TGTGCCAGCAGCTCCTACCCGAAGCGTGGCTCCTACAATGAGCAGTTCTTC. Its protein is CASSSYPKRGSYNEQFF.

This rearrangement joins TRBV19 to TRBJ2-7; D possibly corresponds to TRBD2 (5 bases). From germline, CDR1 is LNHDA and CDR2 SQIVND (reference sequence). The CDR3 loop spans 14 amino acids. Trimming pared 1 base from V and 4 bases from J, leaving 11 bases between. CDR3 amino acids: CASSIGGNMYEQYF. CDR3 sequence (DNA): TGTGCCAGTAGTATAGGAGGGAATATGTACGAGCAGTACTTC.

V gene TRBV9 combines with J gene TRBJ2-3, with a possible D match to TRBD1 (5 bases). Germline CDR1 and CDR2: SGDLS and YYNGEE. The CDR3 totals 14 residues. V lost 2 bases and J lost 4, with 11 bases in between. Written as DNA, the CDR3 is TGTGCCAGCAGCGTCGGACATCCCCCAGATACGCAGTATTTT. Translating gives CASSVGHPPDTQYF. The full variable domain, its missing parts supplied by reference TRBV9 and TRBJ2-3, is DSGVTQTPKHLITATGQRVTLRCSPRSGDLSVYWYQQSLDQGLQFLIQYYNGEERAKGNILERFSAQQFPDLHSELNLSSLELGDSALYFCASSVGHPPDTQYFGPGTRLTVL.

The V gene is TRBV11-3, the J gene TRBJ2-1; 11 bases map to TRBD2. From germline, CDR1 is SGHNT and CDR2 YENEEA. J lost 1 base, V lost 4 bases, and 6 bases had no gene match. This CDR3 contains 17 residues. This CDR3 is CASSSGLAGRSYNEQFF. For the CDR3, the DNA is TGTGCCAGCAGCTCCGGACTAGCGGGCCGATCCTACAATGAGCAGTTCTTC.

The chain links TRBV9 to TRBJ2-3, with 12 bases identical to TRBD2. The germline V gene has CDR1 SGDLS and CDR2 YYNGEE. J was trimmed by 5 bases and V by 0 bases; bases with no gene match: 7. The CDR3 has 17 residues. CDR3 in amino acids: CASSVEPSGGVRDTQYF. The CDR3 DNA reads TGTGCCAGCAGCGTAGAGCCTAGCGGGGGGGTGAGAGATACGCAGTATTTT.

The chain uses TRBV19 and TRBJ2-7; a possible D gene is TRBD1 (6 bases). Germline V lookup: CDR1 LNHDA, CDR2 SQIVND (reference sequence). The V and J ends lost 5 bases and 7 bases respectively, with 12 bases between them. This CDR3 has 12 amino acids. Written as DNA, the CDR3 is TGTGCCAGTAGTGAATCCGGGACAGAGCAGTACTTC. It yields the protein CASSESGTEQYF.

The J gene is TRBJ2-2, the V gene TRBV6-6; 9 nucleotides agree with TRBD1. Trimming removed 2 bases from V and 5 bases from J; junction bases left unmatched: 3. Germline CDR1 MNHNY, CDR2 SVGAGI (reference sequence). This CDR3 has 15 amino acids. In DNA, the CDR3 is TGTGCCAGCAGTTACATGACAGGGGGGACCGGGGAGCTGTTTTTT. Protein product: CASSYMTGGTGELFF.

The CDR3 DNA follows: TGCGCCAGCAGCTTGGTTAGCGGGGGATCAGATACGCAGTATTTT. It codes for CASSLVSGGSDTQYF. The chain has TRBV5-1 and TRBJ2-3; 9 nucleotides line up with TRBD2. V was clipped by 0 bases and J by 4 bases; unmatched bases: 3. The CDR3 consists of 15 residues. CDR1 SGHRS and CDR2 YFSETQ come from the germline V gene.

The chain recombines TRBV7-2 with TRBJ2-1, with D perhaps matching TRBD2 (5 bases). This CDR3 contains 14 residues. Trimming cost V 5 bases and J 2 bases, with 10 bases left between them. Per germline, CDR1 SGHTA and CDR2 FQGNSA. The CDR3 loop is CASSRSGAYNEQFF. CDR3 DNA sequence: TGTGCCAGCAGCCGGAGCGGAGCCTACAATGAGCAGTTCTTC. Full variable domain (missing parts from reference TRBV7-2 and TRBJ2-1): GAGVSQSPSNKVTEKGKDVELRCDPISGHTALYWYRQSLGQGLEFLIYFQGNSAPDKSGLPSDRFSAERTGGSVSTLTIQRTQQEDSAVYLCASSRSGAYNEQFFGPGTRLTVL.

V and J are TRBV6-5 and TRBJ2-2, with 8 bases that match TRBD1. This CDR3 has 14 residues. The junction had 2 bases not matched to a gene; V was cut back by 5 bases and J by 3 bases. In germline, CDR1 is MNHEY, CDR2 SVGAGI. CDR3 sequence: CASSQTGDTGELFF. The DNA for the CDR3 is TGTGCCAGCAGTCAGACAGGGGACACCGGGGAGCTGTTTTTT.

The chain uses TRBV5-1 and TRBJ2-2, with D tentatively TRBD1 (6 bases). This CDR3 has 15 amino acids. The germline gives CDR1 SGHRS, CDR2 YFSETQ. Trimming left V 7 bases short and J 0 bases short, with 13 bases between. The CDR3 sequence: CASGRQGSNTGELFF. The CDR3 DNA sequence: TGCGCCAGCGGTAGGCAGGGGTCGAACACCGGGGAGCTGTTTTTT.

CDR3 residues: CASSPGTSGRLIYEQYF. In nucleotides, the CDR3 is TGTGCCAGCAGCCCAGGGACTAGCGGGAGGCTAATTTACGAGCAGTACTTC. The chain links TRBV5-4 to TRBJ2-7; 15 bases are a match to TRBD2. Germline V gene lookup returns CDR1 SGHNT and CDR2 YYREEE (reference sequence). V gave up 4 bases and J gave up 4 bases; unmatched junction bases: 9. The CDR3 is made up of 17 amino acids.

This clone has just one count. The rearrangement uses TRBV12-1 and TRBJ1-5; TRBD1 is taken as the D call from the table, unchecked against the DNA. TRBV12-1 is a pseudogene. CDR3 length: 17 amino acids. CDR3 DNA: TGTGCCAGCAGCTTTGGGGCAGGGGGCGATGGCAATCAGCCCCAGCATTTT. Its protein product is CASSFGAGGDGNQPQHF.

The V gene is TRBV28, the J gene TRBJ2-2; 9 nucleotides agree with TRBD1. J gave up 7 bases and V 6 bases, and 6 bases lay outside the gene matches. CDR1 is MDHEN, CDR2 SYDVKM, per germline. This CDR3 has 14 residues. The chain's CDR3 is CASSEQGASGELFF. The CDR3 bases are TGTGCCAGCAGCGAACAGGGGGCGAGCGGGGAGCTGTTTTTT.

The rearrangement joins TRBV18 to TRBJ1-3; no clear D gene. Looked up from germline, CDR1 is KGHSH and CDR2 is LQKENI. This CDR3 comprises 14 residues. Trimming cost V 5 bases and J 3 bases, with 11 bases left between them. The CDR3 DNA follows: TGTGCCAGCTCATTCGATAGATTTGGAAACACCATATATTTT. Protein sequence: CASSFDRFGNTIYF. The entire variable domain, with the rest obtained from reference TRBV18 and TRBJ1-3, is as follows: NAGVMQNPRHLVRRRGQEARLRCSPMKGHSHVYWYRQLPEEGLKFMVYLQKENIIDESGMPKERFSAEFPKEGPSILRIQQVVRGDSAAYFCASSFDRFGNTIYFGEGSWLTVV.

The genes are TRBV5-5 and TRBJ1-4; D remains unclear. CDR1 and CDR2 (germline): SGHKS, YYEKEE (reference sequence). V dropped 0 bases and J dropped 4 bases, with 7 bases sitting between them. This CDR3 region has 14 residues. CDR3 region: CASSLGGGNEKLFF. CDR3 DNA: TGTGCCAGCAGCTTGGGAGGCGGTAATGAAAAACTGTTTTTT.

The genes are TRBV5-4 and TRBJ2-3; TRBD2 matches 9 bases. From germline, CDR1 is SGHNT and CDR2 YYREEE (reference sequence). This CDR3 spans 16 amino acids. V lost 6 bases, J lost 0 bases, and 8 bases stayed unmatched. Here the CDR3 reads CASTQAGGSSTDTQYF. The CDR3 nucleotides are TGTGCCAGCACCCAAGCGGGAGGCTCTAGCACAGATACGCAGTATTTT.

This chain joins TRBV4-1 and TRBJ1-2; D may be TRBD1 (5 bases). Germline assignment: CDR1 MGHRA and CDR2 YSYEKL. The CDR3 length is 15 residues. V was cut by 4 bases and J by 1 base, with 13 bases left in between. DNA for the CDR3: TGCGCCAGCAGCCGAGACCCGACAGTTAACTATGGCTACACCTTC. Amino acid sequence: CASSRDPTVNYGYTF.

The CDR3 coding sequence is TGTGCCAGCAGTCCCACTAGCGGGGACACAGATACGCAGTATTTT. Protein: CASSPTSGDTDTQYF. The chain carries TRBV27 and TRBJ2-3, with 10 nucleotides matching TRBD2. This CDR3 region has 15 residues. CDR1 MNHEY and CDR2 SMNVEV come from the germline V gene (reference sequence). The junction had 4 bases not matched to a gene; V was cut back by 5 bases and J by 2 bases.

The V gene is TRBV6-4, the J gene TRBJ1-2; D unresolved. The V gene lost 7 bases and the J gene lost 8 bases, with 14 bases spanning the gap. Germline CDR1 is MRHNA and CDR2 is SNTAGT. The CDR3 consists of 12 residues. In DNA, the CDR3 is TGTGCCAGCACCGGAGCGTCTCGCGGCTACACCTTC. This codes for CASTGASRGYTF.

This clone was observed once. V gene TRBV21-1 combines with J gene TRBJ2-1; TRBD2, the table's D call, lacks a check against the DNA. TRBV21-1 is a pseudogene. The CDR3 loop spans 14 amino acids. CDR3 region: CASSSLPSYNEQFF. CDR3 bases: TGTGCCAGCAGTAGTCTCCCCTCCTACAATGAGCAGTTCTTC.

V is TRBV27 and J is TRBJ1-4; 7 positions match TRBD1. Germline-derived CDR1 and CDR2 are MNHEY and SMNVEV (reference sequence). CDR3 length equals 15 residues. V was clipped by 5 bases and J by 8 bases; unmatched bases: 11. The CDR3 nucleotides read TGTGCCAGCAGTCACCTCAGACAGGGTGGGGAAAAACTGTTTTTT. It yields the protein CASSHLRQGGEKLFF.